The rows below give T cell receptor beta chains drawn from one sample of a study of T cell responses to AZD1222 COVID-19 vaccine. Some clones are missing from TCRdb's copy, which holds only in-frame ones; the method was immunoSEQ multiplex PCR. This table holds under 150,000 clones, 88% found once. The source was peripheral blood, collected on day 0 of MenACWY control vaccination. The receptors shown here come from an adult in good health. The CDR3 runs from the conserved cysteine through the conserved F or W. Fields, in order: clone size, J gene, D gene, V gene, CDR3 length, CDR3 DNA, CDR3 protein. A D gene is named only where the DNA matches it firmly. Clone size appears in some rows only: once, few, many, or a class for an expanded clone.

clone_size: few; j_call: TRBJ1-2; d_call: TRBD1; v_call: TRBV27; cdr3_length: 14; cdr3_nt: TGTGCCAGCAGCCGCAGGGGGCAAGGCTATGGCTACACCTTC; cdr3_aa: CASSRRGQGYGYTF
clone_size: NA; j_call: TRBJ1-6; d_call: TRBD1; v_call: TRBV11-2; cdr3_length: 14; cdr3_nt: TGTGCCAGCAGCGCCAGGGGGAATAATTCACCCCTCCACTTT; cdr3_aa: CASSARGNNSPLHF
clone_size: NA; j_call: TRBJ2-5; d_call: TRBD1; v_call: TRBV5-6; cdr3_length: 15; cdr3_nt: TGTGCCAGCAGCTTGGGACAGGGTCCCACAGAGACCCAGTACTTC; cdr3_aa: CASSLGQGPTETQYF
clone_size: NA; j_call: TRBJ2-6; d_call: NA; v_call: TRBV5-1; cdr3_length: 15; cdr3_nt: TGCGCCAGCAGCTTGGGAACCTCTGGGGCCAACGTCCTGACTTTC; cdr3_aa: CASSLGTSGANVLTF
clone_size: NA; j_call: TRBJ1-6; d_call: NA; v_call: TRBV12-3/TRBV12-4; cdr3_length: 12; cdr3_nt: TGTGCCAGCAGTTTTAACAGATCACCCCTCCACTTT; cdr3_aa: CASSFNRSPLHF
clone_size: NA; j_call: TRBJ1-1; d_call: TRBD1; v_call: TRBV29-1; cdr3_length: 13; cdr3_nt: TGCAGCGTTGGGCCCCAGGGGGGCACTGAAGCTTTCTTT; cdr3_aa: CSVGPQGGTEAFF
clone_size: NA; j_call: TRBJ2-3; d_call: NA; v_call: TRBV30; cdr3_length: 15; cdr3_nt: TGTGCCTGGAGTGCCTCAGGGTCAGGCACAGATACGCAGTATTTT; cdr3_aa: CAWSASGSGTDTQYF
clone_size: NA; j_call: TRBJ1-1; d_call: NA; v_call: TRBV10-2; cdr3_length: 15; cdr3_nt: TGCGCCAGCAGTGGAACAGGGATCATGAACACTGAAGCTTTCTTT; cdr3_aa: CASSGTGIMNTEAFF
clone_size: NA; j_call: TRBJ2-2; d_call: NA; v_call: TRBV5-1; cdr3_length: 14; cdr3_nt: TGCGCCAGCAGCTTGCAGCCGAACACCGGGGAGCTGTTTTTT; cdr3_aa: CASSLQPNTGELFF
clone_size: NA; j_call: TRBJ1-2; d_call: NA; v_call: TRBV27; cdr3_length: 13; cdr3_nt: TGTGCCAGCCGGAGGCGCCCAGGAGATGGCTACACCTTC; cdr3_aa: CASRRRPGDGYTF
clone_size: NA; j_call: TRBJ1-5; d_call: NA; v_call: TRBV15; cdr3_length: 16; cdr3_nt: TGTGCCACCAGCCGACCGGGCCCTAAAAGCAATCAGCCCCAGCATTTT; cdr3_aa: CATSRPGPKSNQPQHF
clone_size: NA; j_call: TRBJ2-4; d_call: NA; v_call: TRBV5-1; cdr3_length: 15; cdr3_nt: TGCGCCAGCAGCTTGGTGGGGTCGGCCAAAAACATTCAGTACTTC; cdr3_aa: CASSLVGSAKNIQYF
clone_size: NA; j_call: TRBJ2-1; d_call: NA; v_call: TRBV11-2; cdr3_length: 16; cdr3_nt: TGTGCCAGCAGCTTTTCAGATCTCCCATACCACAATGAGCAGTTCTTC; cdr3_aa: CASSFSDLPYHNEQFF
clone_size: NA; j_call: TRBJ2-2; d_call: TRBD2; v_call: TRBV9; cdr3_length: 14; cdr3_nt: TGTGCCAGTGCGAGCGGGGGGAACACCGGGGAGCTGTTTTTT; cdr3_aa: CASASGGNTGELFF
clone_size: NA; j_call: TRBJ2-7; d_call: NA; v_call: TRBV9; cdr3_length: 14; cdr3_nt: TGTGCCAGCAGCGTGACAGCTAGCTCCTACGAGCAGTACTTC; cdr3_aa: CASSVTASSYEQYF
clone_size: NA; j_call: TRBJ2-1; d_call: NA; v_call: TRBV3-1/TRBV3-2; cdr3_length: 15; cdr3_nt: TGTGCCAGCAGCCAAGACCGGAGCTCCTACAATGAGCAGTTCTTC; cdr3_aa: CASSQDRSSYNEQFF
clone_size: many; j_call: TRBJ2-3; d_call: TRBD2; v_call: TRBV12-5; cdr3_length: 18; cdr3_nt: TGTGCTAGTGGTTTCTCCGCACTAGCGGGAGGGGGTTCAGATACGCAGTATTTT; cdr3_aa: CASGFSALAGGGSDTQYF
clone_size: few; j_call: TRBJ1-5; d_call: TRBD1; v_call: TRBV6-5; cdr3_length: 15; cdr3_nt: TGTGCCAGCAGTAGGACAGGGGATAGCAATCAGCCCCAGCATTTT; cdr3_aa: CASSRTGDSNQPQHF
clone_size: few; j_call: TRBJ1-2; d_call: NA; v_call: TRBV7-3; cdr3_length: 15; cdr3_nt: TGTGCCAGCAGCTTAACGGGTGGGGTTAACTATGGCTACACCTTC; cdr3_aa: CASSLTGGVNYGYTF
clone_size: NA; j_call: TRBJ1-4; d_call: TRBD1; v_call: TRBV5-1; cdr3_length: 15; cdr3_nt: TGCGCCAGCAGCTTGCTTGGGACAGGTAACGAAAAACTGTTTTTT; cdr3_aa: CASSLLGTGNEKLFF
clone_size: NA; j_call: TRBJ2-7; d_call: TRBD2; v_call: TRBV3-1/TRBV3-2; cdr3_length: 15; cdr3_nt: TGTGCCAGCAGCCCGGGACTAGCGGGAGGACCCCCGGCGGACTTC; cdr3_aa: CASSPGLAGGPPADF
clone_size: NA; j_call: TRBJ2-7; d_call: TRBD1; v_call: TRBV28; cdr3_length: 16; cdr3_nt: TGTGCCAGCAGTTCCAGGGGGTGGGACATTGCCTACGAGCAGTACTTC; cdr3_aa: CASSSRGWDIAYEQYF
clone_size: NA; j_call: TRBJ2-3; d_call: TRBD2; v_call: TRBV9; cdr3_length: 19; cdr3_nt: TGTGCCAGCAGCTCTCCATGGGGGACTAGCGGAAGGAGCACAGATACGCAGTATTTT; cdr3_aa: CASSSPWGTSGRSTDTQYF
clone_size: NA; j_call: TRBJ2-7; d_call: NA; v_call: TRBV14; cdr3_length: 15; cdr3_nt: TGTGCCAGCAGCCAAGACAGTTTCTTGACCTACGAGCAGTACTTC; cdr3_aa: CASSQDSFLTYEQYF
clone_size: NA; j_call: TRBJ1-3; d_call: TRBD1; v_call: TRBV6-2/TRBV6-3; cdr3_length: 16; cdr3_nt: TGTGCCAGCAGCTTCGGACAGGGAGGATACGGAAACACCATATATTTT; cdr3_aa: CASSFGQGGYGNTIYF
clone_size: NA; j_call: TRBJ2-7; d_call: NA; v_call: TRBV25-1; cdr3_length: 13; cdr3_nt: TGTGCCAGCAGAGGGGGGACTACCTACGAGCAGTACTTC; cdr3_aa: CASRGGTTYEQYF
clone_size: NA; j_call: TRBJ1-3; d_call: NA; v_call: TRBV15; cdr3_length: 16; cdr3_nt: TGTGCCACCAGCAGAGATGGTGGGGGGATCGGAAACACCATATATTTT; cdr3_aa: CATSRDGGGIGNTIYF
clone_size: NA; j_call: TRBJ2-3; d_call: TRBD1; v_call: TRBV27; cdr3_length: 15; cdr3_nt: TGTGCCAGCAGTTCACCCGGGACAGTCACAGATACGCAGTATTTT; cdr3_aa: CASSSPGTVTDTQYF
clone_size: once; j_call: TRBJ2-7; d_call: TRBD1; v_call: TRBV29-1; cdr3_length: 13; cdr3_nt: TGCAGCGTTGCGTCTGGACAGGGAGTTGAGCAGTACTTC; cdr3_aa: CSVASGQGVEQYF
clone_size: NA; j_call: TRBJ2-2; d_call: NA; v_call: TRBV6-5; cdr3_length: 15; cdr3_nt: TGTGCCAGCAGTTACGGGGGAGAGGGCACCGGGGAGCTGTTTTTT; cdr3_aa: CASSYGGEGTGELFF
clone_size: NA; j_call: TRBJ1-1; d_call: NA; v_call: TRBV7-9; cdr3_length: 11; cdr3_nt: TGTGCCAGCAGCCTCGGGACACGGGCTTTCTTT; cdr3_aa: CASSLGTRAFF
clone_size: NA; j_call: TRBJ1-3; d_call: NA; v_call: TRBV6-5; cdr3_length: 16; cdr3_nt: TGTGCCAGCAGTTACTCTGGAAGCGAGTCTGGAAACACCATATATTTT; cdr3_aa: CASSYSGSESGNTIYF
clone_size: NA; j_call: TRBJ2-2; d_call: NA; v_call: TRBV5-1; cdr3_length: 15; cdr3_nt: TGCGCCAGCAGCTTGTTCGTCCCGGCGGCCGGGGAGCTGTTTTTT; cdr3_aa: CASSLFVPAAGELFF
clone_size: NA; j_call: TRBJ2-5; d_call: TRBD1; v_call: TRBV18; cdr3_length: 15; cdr3_nt: TGTGCCAGCTCACTGGACAGGGGGCTTGGGGAGACCCAGTACTTC; cdr3_aa: CASSLDRGLGETQYF
clone_size: NA; j_call: TRBJ1-1; d_call: NA; v_call: TRBV6-5; cdr3_length: 14; cdr3_nt: TGTGCCAGCAGTTACTCGTCGAGAGGGACTGAAGCTTTCTTT; cdr3_aa: CASSYSSRGTEAFF
clone_size: NA; j_call: TRBJ1-2; d_call: NA; v_call: TRBV19; cdr3_length: 14; cdr3_nt: TGTGCCAGTAACCCCAACCGACCTAACTATGGCTACACCTTC; cdr3_aa: CASNPNRPNYGYTF